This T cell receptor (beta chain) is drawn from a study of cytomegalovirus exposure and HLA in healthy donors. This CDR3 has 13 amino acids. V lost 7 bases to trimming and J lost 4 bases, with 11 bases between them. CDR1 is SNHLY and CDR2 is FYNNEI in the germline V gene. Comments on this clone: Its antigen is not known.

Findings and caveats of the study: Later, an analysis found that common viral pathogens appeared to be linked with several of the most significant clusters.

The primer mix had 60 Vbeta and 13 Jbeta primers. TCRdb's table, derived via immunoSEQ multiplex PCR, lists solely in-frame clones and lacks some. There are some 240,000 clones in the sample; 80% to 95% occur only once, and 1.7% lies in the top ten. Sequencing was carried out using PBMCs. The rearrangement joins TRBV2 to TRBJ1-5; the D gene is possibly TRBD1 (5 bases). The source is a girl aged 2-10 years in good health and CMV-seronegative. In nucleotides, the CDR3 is TGTGCCAGCACCCAGGAGGGGAATCAGCCCCAGCATTTT. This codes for CASTQEGNQPQHF. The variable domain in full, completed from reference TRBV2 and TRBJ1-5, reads EPEVTQTPSHQVTQMGQEVILRCVPISNHLYFYWYRQILGQKVEFLVSFYNNEISEKSEIFDDQFSVERPDGSNFTLKIRSTKLEDSAMYFCASTQEGNQPQHFGDGTRLSIL.